These 9 T cell receptor beta chains were sequenced from one sample in a study of blood T cell repertoires in COVID-19. The method was immunoSEQ multiplex PCR; TCRdb's version includes in-frame clones alone and lacks a portion of them. There are 110,000 to 150,000 clones in the sample; 75% to 85% occur only once, and 4.5% to 6% lies in the top ten. Sample: peripheral blood. The receptor set was obtained from a woman aged 45 to 65 with acute or convalescent COVID-19.

The chain joins TRBV7-9 to TRBJ1-2, with TRBD1 identical over 7 bases. The CDR3 totals 14 residues. The ends lost 5 bases at V and 8 bases at J; junction bases unmatched: 11. CDR1 and CDR2 (germline): SEHNR, FQNEAQ (reference sequence). CDR3 sequence (DNA): TGTGCCAGCAGCGTCAACAGGGGCCAAGGGGGCTACACCTTC. As protein: CASSVNRGQGGYTF.

The V and J genes are TRBV18 and TRBJ1-1; TRBD1 is a possible D gene (5 bases). The CDR3 is 15 residues long. Deletions cut 1 base from V and 3 bases from J, with 12 bases between. Germline V lookup: CDR1 KGHSH, CDR2 LQKENI. The chain's CDR3 is CASSPRQVGDTEAFF. The CDR3 DNA reads TGTGCCAGCTCACCACGGCAGGTAGGGGACACTGAAGCTTTCTTT.

The chain joins TRBV3-1 (or the pseudogene TRBV3-2) to TRBJ2-2; possibly TRBD1 for D (5 bases). CDR1 and CDR2 (germline): LGHDT, YNNKEL (reference sequence). Trimming stripped 1 base from V and 6 bases from J, with 6 bases between. The length of the CDR3 is 13 residues. The CDR3 nucleotides read TGTGCCAGCAGCCAAGTAGGGGCCGGGGAGCTGTTTTTT. Its translation is CASSQVGAGELFF.

This sequence joins TRBV7-8 and TRBJ1-3, with TRBD1 identical over 9 bases. Germline values: CDR1 SGHVS, CDR2 FQNEAQ. CDR3 length: 17 amino acids. The junction had 7 bases not matched to a gene; V was cut back by 4 bases and J by 0 bases. CDR3 protein: CASSSRQGDNSGNTIYF. CDR3 in DNA: TGTGCCAGCAGCTCACGACAGGGGGATAACTCTGGAAACACCATATATTTT.

CDR3 in amino acids: CASSFEGGNTEAFF. The CDR3, as DNA: TGTGCCAGCAGCTTCGAGGGAGGGAACACTGAAGCTTTCTTT. The chain employs TRBV13 and TRBJ1-1; D unclear. Trimming removed 3 bases at V and 1 base at J, with 9 bases between. Germline V gene lookup returns CDR1 PRHDT and CDR2 FYEKMQ (reference sequence). The CDR3 is made up of 14 amino acids.

This clone was counted a single time. The chain employs TRBV6-2 or TRBV6-3 and TRBJ2-3; 11 nucleotides align to TRBD2. Germline values: CDR1 MNHEY, CDR2 SVGEGT. V lost 2 bases, J lost 2 bases, and 12 bases stayed unmatched. The CDR3 covers 19 residues. This CDR3 is CASSYTLGLAGGLTDTQYF. CDR3 coding DNA: TGTGCCAGCAGTTACACGCTGGGGCTAGCGGGGGGCCTCACAGATACGCAGTATTTT.

The chain has TRBV24-1 and TRBJ2-1, with a weak D call TRBD1 (8 bases). This CDR3 is built from 16 residues. Germline assignment: CDR1 KGHDR and CDR2 SFDVKD. Trimming left V 2 bases short and J 7 bases short, with 17 bases between. The CDR3 protein is CATSDSGGQGYNEQFF. The DNA for the CDR3 is TGTGCCACCAGTGATTCGGGAGGACAGGGTTATAATGAGCAGTTCTTC.

The gene calls are TRBV6-6 and TRBJ1-6; no definite D call. The CDR3 has 16 amino acids. Germline CDR1 is MNHNY and CDR2 is SVGAGI (reference sequence). Trimming cost V 5 bases and J 2 bases, with 13 bases left between them. The CDR3 sequence is CASSTSWEAYNSPLHF. The CDR3 DNA reads as TGTGCCAGCAGTACCAGCTGGGAGGCCTATAATTCACCCCTCCACTTT.

This chain connects TRBV7-2 to TRBJ2-3; 7 bases agree with TRBD2. Per the germline V gene, CDR1 is SGHTA and CDR2 is FQGNSA. The J segment lost 5 bases and the V segment lost 3 bases, leaving 2 bases of the junction unmatched. The CDR3 loop spans 13 amino acids. In DNA, the CDR3 is TGTGCCAGCAGCTTGGAGCGGGGAGATACGCAGTATTTT. It yields the protein CASSLERGDTQYF.